The 23 T cell receptor beta chains listed next were all sequenced from one sample in a study of brain T cells in children with intractable seizures. Libraries were prepared by immunoSEQ multiplex PCR; TCRdb keeps only in-frame clonotypes and omits some of them. The sample has roughly 80,000 clones; roughly 89% are singletons. This specimen was peripheral blood, taken at surgery. These TCRs come from a girl aged 2-10 years with Rasmussen encephalitis and intractable seizures.

This clone showed up just once. The chain couples TRBV11-1 to TRBJ2-7; possible D gene TRBD1, 5 bases. The V gene lost 7 bases and the J gene lost 6 bases, with 16 bases spanning the gap. Looked up from germline, CDR1 is SGHAT and CDR2 is FQDESV (reference sequence). The CDR3 has 13 residues. CDR3 amino acids: CASTRQNGREQYF. The CDR3 DNA reads TGTGCCAGCACCCGACAGAACGGGCGCGAGCAGTACTTC.

This chain links TRBV6-5 with TRBJ1-5; D is possibly TRBD1 (6 bases). The germline CDR1 and CDR2 sequences are MNHEY and SVGAGI. CDR3 length equals 14 residues. The germline V and J ends were trimmed by 8 bases and 7 bases, with 18 bases remaining between them. CDR3: CASRLPGQGQPQHF. Here the CDR3 DNA reads TGTGCCAGCCGTCTTCCCGGGCAGGGGCAGCCCCAGCATTTT.

This clone was seen just once. The chain combines TRBV5-5 with TRBJ1-4, with D possibly TRBD1 on 5 matching bases. Trimming pared 0 bases from V and 8 bases from J, leaving 14 bases between. CDR1 and CDR2 from the germline V gene are SGHKS and YYEKEE (reference sequence). This CDR3 contains 15 residues. CDR3 protein: CASSLEGQGQEKLFF. DNA of the CDR3: TGTGCCAGCAGCTTGGAGGGGCAGGGTCAAGAAAAACTGTTTTTT.

This clone has just a few counts. This CDR3 reads CASIPSGGRNTEAFF. The CDR3 DNA reads TGTGCCAGCATCCCCAGTGGGGGCAGGAACACTGAAGCTTTCTTT. The J gene is TRBJ1-1, the V gene TRBV5-5, with D perhaps matching TRBD1 (6 bases). V lost 6 bases and J lost 1, with 16 bases in between. Germline lookup yields CDR1 SGHKS and CDR2 YYEKEE (reference sequence). CDR3 length: 15 amino acids.

The chain has TRBV5-1 and TRBJ1-2, with D possibly matching TRBD1 (5 bases). The CDR3 extends over 12 amino acids. Deletions cut 3 bases from V and 6 bases from J, with 9 bases between. Germline V gene data show CDR1 as SGHRS and CDR2 as YFSETQ. The chain's CDR3 is CASSSDRDGYTF. CDR3 DNA: TGCGCCAGCAGCTCAGACAGAGATGGCTACACCTTC.

In DNA, the CDR3 is TGTGCCAGCAGCTACGCGGGGGGGCCATACAATGAGCAGTTCTTC. It is translated as CASSYAGGPYNEQFF. The rearrangement links TRBV6-5 to TRBJ2-1; the match to TRBD2 covers 9 bases. The CDR3 loop spans 15 amino acids. The V segment lost 6 bases and the J segment 4 bases; nucleotides outside the gene matches: 7. Per the germline V gene, CDR1 is MNHEY and CDR2 is SVGAGI.

The genes are TRBV5-1 and TRBJ1-4; 8 bases fit TRBD1. From germline, CDR1 is SGHRS and CDR2 YFSETQ. The V segment lost 7 bases and the J segment 8 bases; nucleotides outside the gene matches: 22. CDR3 length: 18 residues. The CDR3, as DNA: TGCGCCAGCCGGAAAGGTAGGCCACGGACAGGGTATGGGGAAAAACTGTTTTTT. Its translation: CASRKGRPRTGYGEKLFF.

The rearrangement uses TRBV27 and TRBJ1-2, with 11 positions matching TRBD1. The V segment lost 6 bases and the J segment 4 bases; nucleotides outside the gene matches: 10. CDR3 length: 16 amino acids. Germline V gene lookup returns CDR1 MNHEY and CDR2 SMNVEV (reference sequence). CDR3 nucleotides: TGTGCCAGCAGGAAGGGACAGGGGGTTCTGGGCTATGGCTACACCTTC. Translation: CASRKGQGVLGYGYTF.

The V and J genes are TRBV28 and TRBJ2-5; no definite D call. V was trimmed by 3 bases and J by 4 bases, leaving 6 bases between them. CDR3 size: 12 residues. Germline CDR1 reads MDHEN; CDR2 reads SYDVKM. The CDR3 sequence: CASSFYAETQYF. The DNA of the CDR3 is TGTGCCAGCAGTTTTTATGCAGAGACCCAGTACTTC.

The rearrangement links TRBV24-1 to TRBJ2-1; D remains ambiguous. Germline loops: CDR1 KGHDR, CDR2 SFDVKD. V lost 4 bases and J lost 0, with 12 bases in between. The CDR3 covers 16 residues. This CDR3 reads CATSDPTASSYNEQFF. In DNA, the CDR3 is TGTGCCACCAGTGACCCCACCGCCAGCTCCTACAATGAGCAGTTCTTC.

V gene TRBV2 combines with J gene TRBJ1-4, with 8 bases aligning to TRBD1. Germline V lookup: CDR1 SNHLY, CDR2 FYNNEI. The trim removed 2 bases at V and 2 bases at J, leaving 1 base unmatched. The CDR3 runs to 15 residues. The CDR3 region has the DNA TGTGCCAGCAGTGAACAGGGGGCGACTAATGAAAAACTGTTTTTT. Amino acids: CASSEQGATNEKLFF.

The V and J genes are TRBV11-2 and TRBJ1-2; 7 bases fit TRBD1. CDR3 length equals 14 residues. With V trimmed by 5 bases and J by 5 bases, 8 bases remained unmatched. The germline CDR1 and CDR2 sequences are SGHAT and FQNNGV. The CDR3 DNA is TGTGCCAGCAGCCTCGACAGGGCCTCTTATGGCTACACCTTC. Translation: CASSLDRASYGYTF.

The rearrangement links TRBV7-8 to TRBJ1-2; the match to TRBD1 covers 8 bases. The germline V gene encodes CDR1 SGHVS and CDR2 FQNEAQ. There are 14 residues in the CDR3. The V gene end was trimmed by 1 base and the J gene end by 6 bases; junction bases not matched to a gene: 4. CDR3: CASSLDRGSNGYTF. Here the CDR3 DNA reads TGTGCCAGCAGCTTAGACAGGGGGTCCAATGGCTACACCTTC. The complete variable domain, with remaining parts taken from reference TRBV7-8 and TRBJ1-2, reads GAGVSQSPRYKVAKRGQDVALRCDPISGHVSLFWYQQALGQGPEFLTYFQNEAQLDKSGLPSDRFFAERPEGSVSTLKIQRTQQEDSAVYLCASSLDRGSNGYTFGSGTRLTVV.

The chain recombines TRBV29-1 with TRBJ2-1, with 10 bases matching TRBD2. The CDR3 has 18 amino acids. The germline V gene has CDR1 SQVTM and CDR2 ANQGSEA. V was pared by 1 base and J by 1 base, with 10 bases of the junction left unmatched. The CDR3 DNA sequence: TGCAGCGTTGAAGGAGGTCTAGCGGGAGTAGGATCCTACAATGAGCAGTTCTTC. This codes for CSVEGGLAGVGSYNEQFF.

This chain joins TRBV5-4 and TRBJ2-4; possibly TRBD1 for D (5 bases). The V gene's germline CDR1 is SGHNT and CDR2 YYREEE (reference sequence). This CDR3 contains 20 residues. V was shortened by 0 bases and J by 0 bases, with 22 bases between the two germline ends. The CDR3 DNA reads TGTGCCAGCAGCTTGGGTACAGGAAGAGGTAGGGCTATAGCCAAAAACATTCAGTACTTC. This translates into CASSLGTGRGRAIAKNIQYF.

This clone was picked up one time. V and J are TRBV19 and TRBJ1-5; no firm D call. The CDR3 loop spans 15 amino acids. V lost 5 bases and J 1 base, leaving 12 bases between the germline ends. In germline, CDR1 is LNHDA, CDR2 SQIVND (reference sequence). The CDR3: CASSFLTVSNQPQHF. The CDR3 DNA reads as TGTGCCAGTAGTTTCCTAACAGTAAGCAATCAGCCCCAGCATTTT.

V usage is TRBV7-6 and J usage is TRBJ2-1, with D possibly matching TRBD2 (5 bases). The CDR3 spans 15 residues. In germline, CDR1 is SGHVS, CDR2 FNYEAQ. Trimming removed 1 base at V and 2 bases at J, with 9 bases between. CDR3: CASSLGSGTYNEQFF. The CDR3, as DNA: TGTGCCAGCAGCTTAGGTTCCGGGACCTACAATGAGCAGTTCTTC.

The chain is built from TRBV2 and TRBJ2-7; no clear D. The J call is uncertain, as TRBJ2-5 better fits the DNA end. The CDR3 runs 12 residues. The germline gives CDR1 SNHLY, CDR2 FYNNEI. The CDR3, as DNA: TGTGCCAGCAGGGATCAACAAGAGACCCAGTACTTC. Translated, it gives CASRDQQETQYF.

The rearrangement uses TRBV27 and TRBJ1-4; possibly TRBD1 for D (5 bases). The V end was cut by 3 bases, the J end by 7 bases, with 12 bases between. The CDR3 has 14 amino acids. Germline CDR1 and CDR2: MNHEY and SMNVEV (reference sequence). As DNA, the CDR3 is TGTGCCAGCAGTTTTTGGGGGAAGGGTGAAAAACTGTTTTTT. Protein product: CASSFWGKGEKLFF.

V and J are TRBV4-1 and TRBJ1-3; D is undetermined. Germline CDR1 is MGHRA and CDR2 is YSYEKL. CDR3 size: 17 residues. Deletions cut 0 bases from V and 7 bases from J, with 19 bases between. The CDR3 loop reads CASSQDRQTNGRNTIYF. CDR3 nucleotide sequence: TGCGCCAGCAGCCAAGATAGGCAGACTAACGGTAGGAACACCATATATTTT.

This rearrangement joins TRBV7-8 to TRBJ1-1; D perhaps matches TRBD1 (6 bases). CDR1 and CDR2 (germline): SGHVS, FQNEAQ. V shed 7 bases and J shed 5 bases, with 23 bases lying between them. The CDR3 is 16 amino acids. The CDR3 loop is CASKGGTLAGGTEAFF. The CDR3 region has the DNA TGTGCCAGCAAGGGAGGGACACTCGCCGGAGGTACTGAAGCTTTCTTT.

The rearrangement links TRBV18 to TRBJ2-5; 8 nucleotides agree with TRBD1. CDR1 KGHSH and CDR2 LQKENI come from the germline V gene. Trimming cost V 6 bases and J 1 base; bases outside gene matches: 7. The CDR3 extends over 15 amino acids. The CDR3 DNA reads as TGTGCCAGCTCCCCGAGGACAGGGCCCCAAGAGACCCAGTACTTC. As protein: CASSPRTGPQETQYF.

The chain carries TRBV10-3 and TRBJ1-5, with no clear D. The CDR3 consists of 15 residues. From germline, CDR1 is ENHRY and CDR2 SYGVKD. V was cut by 3 bases and J by 1 base, with 10 bases left in between. CDR3 bases: TGTGCCATCAGTGACTCGGGAGGGAGCAATCAGCCCCAGCATTTT. Translating gives CAISDSGGSNQPQHF.